These 5 T cell receptor beta chains share one sample of origin, sequenced in a study of T cells in Graves' hyperthyroidism and ophthalmopathy. Using RNA transcripts as the source, TCR beta CDR3 regions were amplified. Researchers ran a first-round RT-PCR on the TCR CDR3 using the HTBI primer set. One entry per CDR3 protein results from TCRdb running MiXCR on the multiplex PCR reads. This table has approximately 740,000 distinct CDR3 sequences, around 15% appearing once. The source material was blood. These receptors were taken from a woman aged 18 to 35 with Graves' hyperthyroidism.

Ten or more counts support this clonotype. The chain combines TRBV30 with TRBJ2-2, with 9 bases fitting TRBD1. Losses at the gene ends were 5 bases for V and 5 bases for J; bases not matched to a gene: 15. The CDR3 is 17 amino acids. Per germline, CDR1 GTSNPN and CDR2 SVGIG (reference sequence). In DNA form, the CDR3 reads TGTGCCTGGTCAAGGGGGATTGACAGGGGGTGGACCGGGGAGCTGTTTTTT. Amino acid sequence: CAWSRGIDRGWTGELFF. Drawing the rest from reference TRBV30 and TRBJ2-2, the complete variable domain is SQTIHQWPATLVQPVGSPLSLECTVEGTSNPNLYWYRQAAGRGLQLLFYSVGIGQISSEVPQNLSASRPQDRQFILSSKKLLLSDSGFYLCAWSRGIDRGWTGELFFGEGSRLTVL.

This clonotype was found many times. The rearrangement links TRBV30 to TRBJ2-7; TRBD2 is a possible D gene (5 bases). CDR3 size: 14 residues. Germline V lookup: CDR1 GTSNPN, CDR2 SVGIG (reference sequence). V lost 8 bases and J 0 bases, leaving 17 bases between the germline ends. This CDR3 is CAAKPRRGSYEQYF. The CDR3 DNA reads as TGTGCCGCCAAGCCCCGACGGGGCTCCTACGAGCAGTACTTC.

This clonotype was seen a few times. J is TRBJ1-1 and V is TRBV29-1, with D hard to call. Trimming left V 6 bases short and J 7 bases short, with 9 bases between. The CDR3 sequence is 10 residues long. Germline V gene data show CDR1 as SQVTM and CDR2 as ANQGSEA. CDR3 amino acids: CSVGLNEAFF. CDR3 DNA: TGCAGCGTAGGGTTAAATGAAGCTTTCTTT.

This clonotype was detected ten times or more. This chain uses TRBV28 with TRBJ2-5; 11 nucleotides align to TRBD2. J was trimmed by 4 bases and V by 7 bases; bases with no gene match: 11. The CDR3 spans 16 residues. Germline V gene data show CDR1 as MDHEN and CDR2 as SYDVKM. As DNA, the CDR3 is TGTGCCAGCAAAAGACTAGCGGGAAAGACTGGAGAGACCCAGTACTTC. It specifies CASKRLAGKTGETQYF.

This clonotype was counted many times. The chain joins TRBV12-3 or TRBV12-4 to TRBJ1-1; D gene unclear. The V end was cut by 4 bases, the J end by 0 bases, with 9 bases between. The CDR3 contains 14 residues. The CDR3 coding sequence is TGTGCCAGCAGTTCCCTCGTTCTGAACACTGAAGCTTTCTTT. Its protein is CASSSLVLNTEAFF.